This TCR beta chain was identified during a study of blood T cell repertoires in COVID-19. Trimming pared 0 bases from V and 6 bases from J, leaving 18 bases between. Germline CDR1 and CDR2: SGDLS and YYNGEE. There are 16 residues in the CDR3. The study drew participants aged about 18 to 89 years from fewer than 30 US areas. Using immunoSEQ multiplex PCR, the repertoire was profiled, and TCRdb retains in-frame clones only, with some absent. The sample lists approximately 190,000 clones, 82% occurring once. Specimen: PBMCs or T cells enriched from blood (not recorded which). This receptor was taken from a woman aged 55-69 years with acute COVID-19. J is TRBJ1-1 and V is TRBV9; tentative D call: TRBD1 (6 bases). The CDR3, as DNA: TGTGCCAGCAGCGTAGGAGGGGGAAGGCCTCGGCCTGAAGCTTTCTTT. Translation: CASSVGGGRPRPEAFF.